This T cell receptor beta chain was recorded in a study of blood T cell repertoires in COVID-19. TCRdb's table, derived via immunoSEQ multiplex PCR, lists solely in-frame clones and lacks some. This table has some 52,000 clones, approximately 90% appearing once. The CDR3 extends over 14 amino acids. The V segment lost 4 bases and the J segment 2 bases; nucleotides outside the gene matches: 6. Per the germline V gene, CDR1 is SGHRS and CDR2 is YFSETQ. This clone was picked up a small number of times. The gene calls are TRBV5-1 and TRBJ2-7; 7 bases line up with TRBD1. The TCR comes from a human donor in a cohort sampled during active COVID-19. Sample: peripheral blood. The CDR3 spells CASSRTTGTYEQYF. Here the CDR3 DNA reads TGCGCCAGCAGCCGCACGACAGGGACCTACGAGCAGTACTTC.